This T cell receptor (beta chain) was identified during a study of CD8 T cells in ankylosing spondylitis (TCRdb year 2017). Study-level background: The study profiled T cell receptor beta repertoires in healthy donors and ankylosing spondylitis patients to find disease-linked TCR variants. The whole study cohort included under 140 healthy donors and around 25 ankylosing spondylitis patients. Samples of peripheral blood were taken, and for ankylosing spondylitis patients, synovial fluid was collected as well.

Broader findings and caveats from the paper: In peripheral blood, the disease-linked clones were found at relatively low frequencies and had a CD8+ phenotype. The disease-linked clones were reported as significantly enriched in matched synovial fluid samples from ankylosing spondylitis patients. Blood from ankylosing spondylitis patients appeared to be characterized by a TCR beta motif composed of under 10 highly homologous amino acid variants. Some TCR beta motif variants had previously been reported in synovial fluid and blood of reactive arthritis patients, which suggested common disease-initiation mechanisms.

Sequencing instrument: Illumina HiSeq 2500. Quantitative 5'-RACE with molecular barcodes was used to prepare TCR beta libraries. For the original study's pipeline: Disease-linked TCR variants were identified with a new computational method built on a probabilistic model of VDJ rearrangement. TCRdb reprocessing: public reads trimmed at Q25 with fastp, clones called with MiXCR, in-frame beta chains kept. Entries are consolidated by CDR3 protein sequence, retaining the most common genes and DNA. The authors' filters were not applied to this entry. This sample holds 40,000 or so distinct CDR3 sequences; about 10% were observed only once. The ten largest clones take up roughly 1.3% of the sample. To note about this clonotype: There is no known antigen for this receptor. The sample holds no much larger clone one base away, and base qualities are not on file.

CDR1 and CDR2, looked up from the germline V gene (reference sequence), are GTSNPN and SVGIG. The CDR3 spans 13 residues, from the cysteine through the phenylalanine. The retained sequence is limited to the CDR3, 39 bases, with the frame set at the first base. Deletion took 0 bases off V and 5 bases off J, with a span of 10 bases between the germline ends. Source material: blood, either unsorted or a sorted T cell fraction (not recorded which). The chain is made from TRBV30 and TRBJ1-1; too little of a D gene remains to name it. The receptor's source is a male donor with ankylosing spondylitis or in good health (not recorded which). The bases read TGTGCCTGGAGTGTAGCGGCTGGGACTGAAGCTTTCTTT. The resulting protein is CAWSVAAGTEAFF.